The 13 T cell receptor beta chains listed next were all sequenced from one sample in a study of human T cells and chemical hapten exposure. The time point was: healthy volunteer bleed at 2 weeks. The template was total RNA from unfractionated whole blood. TCRdb called the RACE reads again in MiXCR, with one record for every CDR3 protein. Here the sample spans some 120,000 distinct CDR3 sequences, roughly 9% being singletons. The sequenced sample consisted of whole blood. These receptors all stem from a male donor in good health. Some clones in this sample may be carry-over from other donors' samples.

This clonotype has a handful of counts. This chain links TRBV5-6 with TRBJ2-3; D remains unclear. This CDR3 comprises 12 residues. In germline, CDR1 is SGHDT, CDR2 YYEEEE. Trimming took 1 base from V and 4 from J, leaving 4 bases between them. CDR3 region: CASSLIADTQYF. The CDR3 DNA reads TGTGCCAGCAGCTTGATAGCAGATACGCAGTATTTT. Full variable domain (remainder filled in from reference TRBV5-6 and TRBJ2-3): DAGVTQSPTHLIKTRGQQVTLRCSPKSGHDTVSWYQQALGQGPQFIFQYYEEEERQRGNFPDRFSGHQFPNYSSELNVNALLLGDSALYLCASSLIADTQYFGPGTRLTVL.

This clonotype was observed at least ten times. The V gene is TRBV19, the J gene TRBJ2-1; TRBD2 agrees at 7 bases. The CDR3 contains 16 residues. The germline CDR1 and CDR2 sequences are LNHDA and SQIVND (reference sequence). Trimming at V came to 4 bases and at J to 5 bases, leaving 11 bases not matched to a gene. The CDR3 nucleotides are TGTGCCAGTAGTAGTTGGGAGGGAAAGACACACAATGAGCAGTTCTTC. It translates to CASSSWEGKTHNEQFF.

This clonotype was counted a few times. The CDR3 DNA reads as TGCAGTGCTAGTCCCGGGACTAGCAAGACCCAGTACTTC. This codes for CSASPGTSKTQYF. This rearrangement joins TRBV20-1 to TRBJ2-5, with 9 bases identical to TRBD2. V shed 3 bases and J 6 bases; nucleotides not matched to a gene: 5. The CDR3 extends over 13 amino acids. Germline V gives CDR1 DFQATT, CDR2 SNEGSKA (reference sequence).

This clonotype has more than one count but fewer than ten. V is TRBV20-1 and J is TRBJ1-4, with 10 bases that match TRBD1. This CDR3 contains 14 residues. V dropped 4 bases and J dropped 7; count of bases not matched to a gene: 6. The germline V gene encodes CDR1 DFQATT and CDR2 SNEGSKA (reference sequence). CDR3 in amino acids: CSAKWTGGSEKLFF. In DNA form, the CDR3 reads TGCAGTGCTAAATGGACAGGGGGTTCTGAAAAACTGTTTTTT.

This clonotype was seen many times. The chain uses TRBV7-9 and TRBJ1-5; the D gene is possibly TRBD1 (5 bases). This CDR3 is 13 amino acids long. V was shortened by 5 bases and J by 4 bases, with 9 bases between the two germline ends. In germline, CDR1 is SEHNR, CDR2 FQNEAQ (reference sequence). CDR3 bases: TGTGCCAGCAGCCTAGGGGAAAATCAGCCCCAGCATTTT. Translating gives CASSLGENQPQHF.

The chain employs TRBV27 and TRBJ2-3; TRBD2 is a possible D gene (6 bases). This CDR3 has 16 residues. Germline-derived CDR1 and CDR2 are MNHEY and SMNVEV (reference sequence). The V end lost 6 bases, the J end lost 0 bases, and 16 bases lay between the germline ends. DNA of the CDR3: TGTGCCAGCAGGAGAGGAGGGTCCTCTAGCACAGATACGCAGTATTTT. It encodes CASRRGGSSSTDTQYF.

Of note for this clonotype: A much larger clone is a single base away; this may be a read error. The gene calls are TRBV29-1 and TRBJ1-6; no firm D call. The V gene's germline CDR1 is SQVTM and CDR2 ANQGSEA. The CDR3 sequence is 18 residues long. V lost 0 bases and J 0 bases, leaving 15 bases between the germline ends. CDR3 region: CSVEDRNSQSSYNSPLHF. The CDR3 nucleotides are TGCAGCGTTGAAGATCGGAACAGCCAGAGCTCCTATAATTCACCCCTCCACTTT.

This clonotype turned up a few times. The chain links TRBV20-1 to TRBJ2-5, with 9 bases identical to TRBD2. Germline V CDR1 and CDR2: DFQATT, SNEGSKA (reference sequence). The CDR3 sequence is 15 residues long. J gave up 3 bases and V 5 bases, and 10 bases lay outside the gene matches. The DNA of the CDR3 is TGCAGTGCTCTTAGCGGGGGCCCCCGGGAAGAGACCCAGTACTTC. Residues: CSALSGGPREETQYF.

This clonotype has more than one count but fewer than ten. V usage is TRBV20-1 and J usage is TRBJ2-1; 8 bases match TRBD2. Germline lookup yields CDR1 DFQATT and CDR2 SNEGSKA (reference sequence). V lost 0 bases and J lost 3; bases outside the gene matches: 22. This CDR3 is built from 21 residues. CDR3: CSARDLDLKERGSGVYNEQFF. CDR3 bases: TGCAGTGCTAGAGATTTAGACCTCAAGGAGCGGGGTAGCGGGGTCTACAATGAGCAGTTCTTC.

The chain uses TRBV5-1 and TRBJ1-4; 10 bases are a match to TRBD1. The germline V gene has CDR1 SGHRS and CDR2 YFSETQ. Trimming cost V 0 bases and J 4 bases; bases outside gene matches: 6. The CDR3 covers 17 residues. CDR3 DNA sequence: TGCGCCAGCAGCTTGGCCGCAGGGGACAGGGGTAATGAAAAACTGTTTTTT. Translation: CASSLAAGDRGNEKLFF.

The chain employs TRBV5-1 and TRBJ1-5, with 10 bases that match TRBD1. The CDR3 sequence is 16 residues long. V dropped 4 bases and J dropped 6; count of bases not matched to a gene: 10. Germline V gene lookup returns CDR1 SGHRS and CDR2 YFSETQ. The CDR3 sequence: CASSEGQGIGTQPQHF. DNA for the CDR3: TGCGCCAGCAGCGAGGGACAGGGGATTGGAACTCAGCCCCAGCATTTT.

In this sample, this clonotype turned up a few times. This chain connects TRBV20-1 to TRBJ2-1, with TRBD2 matching over 14 bases. Germline CDR1 reads DFQATT; CDR2 reads SNEGSKA (reference sequence). Trimming took 6 bases from V and 7 from J; bases not matched to a gene: 5. The CDR3 loop spans 14 amino acids. The CDR3 region is CSAHRTSGRNEQFF. In DNA, the CDR3 is TGCAGTGCACACCGGACTAGCGGGAGGAATGAGCAGTTCTTC.

The chain links TRBV7-2 to TRBJ2-4; no definite D call. The CDR3 is made up of 13 amino acids. Deletions cut 1 base from V and 1 base from J, with 2 bases between. The germline V gene has CDR1 SGHTA and CDR2 FQGNSA. The chain's CDR3 is CASSLGAKNIQYF. As DNA, the CDR3 is TGTGCCAGCAGCTTAGGGGCCAAAAACATTCAGTACTTC.